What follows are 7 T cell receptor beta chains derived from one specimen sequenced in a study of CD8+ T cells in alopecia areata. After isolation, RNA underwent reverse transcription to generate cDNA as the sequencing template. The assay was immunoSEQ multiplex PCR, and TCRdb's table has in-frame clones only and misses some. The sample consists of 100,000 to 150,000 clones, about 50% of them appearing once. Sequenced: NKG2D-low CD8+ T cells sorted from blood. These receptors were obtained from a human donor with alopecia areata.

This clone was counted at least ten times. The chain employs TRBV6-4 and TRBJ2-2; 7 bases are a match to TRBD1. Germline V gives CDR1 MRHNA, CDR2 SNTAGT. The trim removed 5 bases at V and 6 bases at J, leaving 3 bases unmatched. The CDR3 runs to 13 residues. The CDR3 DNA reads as TGTGCCAGCAGTACAGGGGAAGCCGGGGAGCTGTTTTTT. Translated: CASSTGEAGELFF.

This chain's CDR3 is CASSHTGELFF. CDR3 coding DNA: TGTGCCAGCAGCCACACCGGGGAGCTGTTTTTT. The V call is TRBV4-2, the J call TRBJ2-2, with D unclear. CDR1 and CDR2 from the germline V gene are LGHNA and YNFKEQ. The CDR3 runs to 11 residues. The V and J ends lost 3 bases and 4 bases respectively, with 0 bases between them.

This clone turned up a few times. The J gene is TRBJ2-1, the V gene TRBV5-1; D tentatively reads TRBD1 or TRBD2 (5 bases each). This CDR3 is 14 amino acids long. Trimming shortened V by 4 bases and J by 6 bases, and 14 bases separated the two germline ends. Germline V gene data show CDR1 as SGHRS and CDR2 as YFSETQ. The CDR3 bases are TGCGCCAGCAGCGTCGGGACCGACGCCAATGAGCAGTTCTTC. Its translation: CASSVGTDANEQFF.

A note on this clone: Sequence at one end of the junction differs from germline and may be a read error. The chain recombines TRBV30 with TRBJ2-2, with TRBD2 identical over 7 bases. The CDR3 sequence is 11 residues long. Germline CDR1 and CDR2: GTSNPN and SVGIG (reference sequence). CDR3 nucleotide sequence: TGTGCTAGGTCCGACTCGGGGGGGCTGTTTTTT. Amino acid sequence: CARSDSGGLFF.

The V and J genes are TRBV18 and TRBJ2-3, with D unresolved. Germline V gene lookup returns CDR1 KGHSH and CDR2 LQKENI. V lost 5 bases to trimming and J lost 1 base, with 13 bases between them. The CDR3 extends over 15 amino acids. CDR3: CASSSTGSGTDTQYF. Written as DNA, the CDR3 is TGTGCCAGCTCATCGACCGGGTCCGGCACAGATACGCAGTATTTT.

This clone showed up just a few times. CDR3 region: CSAIQGPTQYF. DNA for the CDR3: TGCAGCGCCATACAGGGACCTACGCAGTATTTT. This chain links TRBV29-1 with TRBJ2-3, with D possibly being TRBD1 (6 bases). The CDR3 is made up of 11 amino acids. Trimming shortened V by 7 bases and J by 8 bases, and 13 bases separated the two germline ends. In germline, CDR1 is SQVTM, CDR2 ANQGSEA.

CDR3 nucleotide sequence: TGCAGCGTTCCAGGGACAGGGTTGAATGAGCAGTTCTTC. This codes for CSVPGTGLNEQFF. The chain links TRBV29-1 to TRBJ2-1, with 9 bases lining up with TRBD1. Germline values: CDR1 SQVTM, CDR2 ANQGSEA. Germline trimming cut 5 bases from V and 7 bases from J; bases unmatched to any gene: 6. This CDR3 region has 13 residues.